This TCR beta chain appears in the sequencing data of a study of identifying expanded T cells in peripheral blood. Details on this clone: The antigen remains undetermined.

Collection occurred without any documented infections or immune events in donors. Libraries were prepared by immunoSEQ multiplex PCR; TCRdb keeps only in-frame clonotypes and omits some of them. The repertoire holds tens of thousands of clones, around 91% seen once, with 2.8% in the top ten. Overall study results and limits: Roughly two-week clone count variance significantly increased as total template count grew.

This CDR3 has 14 residues. V was trimmed by 0 bases and J by 3 bases, leaving 10 bases between them. Germline loops: CDR1 SGHRS, CDR2 YFSETQ. The J gene is TRBJ2-7, the V gene TRBV5-1; D is possibly TRBD1 (5 bases). The sample was blood. The receptor was derived from a person between 18 and 75 years old in good health. CDR3 in amino acids: CASSLEQAGYEQYF. The CDR3 DNA is TGCGCCAGCAGCTTGGAACAGGCCGGCTACGAGCAGTACTTC.